Included here is one T cell receptor (beta chain) sequence, with context. This entry is derived from a study of blood T cell repertoires in COVID-19. Overall study: Sources were T cells, B-cell-depleted T cells, or PBMCs; the material itself was cDNA or gDNA.

Germline-derived CDR1 and CDR2 are KGHSH and LQKENI. V gave up 5 bases and J gave up 5 bases; unmatched junction bases: 6. This CDR3 contains 13 residues. How the authors handled the data: Estimation of nucleated cell counts relied on the amplification of reference gene primers. The assay was immunoSEQ multiplex PCR, and TCRdb's table has in-frame clones only and misses some. V and J calls and clone size are copied from that table; D and trimming were computed from the DNA. This sample has 65,000 to 85,000 clones; 75% to 85% occur once, and the top ten carry less than 5.5%. This sequence was found in a woman of 80 years or more with active or convalescent COVID-19. Sequenced input: peripheral blood. The rearrangement links TRBV18 to TRBJ2-7; 7 bases are a match to TRBD1. The CDR3 region is CASSLDRYHEQYF. The CDR3 DNA reads TGTGCCAGCTCATTGGACAGGTACCACGAGCAGTACTTC.